These T cell receptor beta chains were read from a single sample in a study of early T cells in non-severe SARS-CoV-2 infection. Via MiXCR, TCRdb re-called the 5' RACE reads, giving one row per CDR3 protein. Here the sample spans about 22,000 distinct CDR3 sequences, roughly 4.7% being singletons. The sequencing input was whole blood. The receptors here all came from an adult who was a healthcare worker with PCR-confirmed SARS-CoV-2 infection or an uninfected control (not recorded which). Both conserved end residues are part of each CDR3. A D gene is named only where the DNA matches it firmly. For some rows the clone size is stated as once, few or many, or as a class when expanded; others skip it.

j_call clone_size d_call v_call cdr3_nt cdr3_aa
TRBJ2-3 few TRBD2 TRBV20-1 TGCAGTGCCGAGAGGACTAGCAGTCGCACAGATACGCAGTATTTT CSAERTSSRTDTQYF
TRBJ2-2 many - TRBV11-2 TGTGCCAGCCCAGGGACCGGGGAGCTGTTTTTT CASPGTGELFF
TRBJ2-1 many TRBD2 TRBV25-1 TGTGCCAGCAGTGAATTCACGGGGGGGCCTAGAGATGAGCAGTTCTTC CASSEFTGGPRDEQFF
TRBJ2-1 - TRBD2 TRBV28 TGTGCCAGCAGTTCCACCAACAGCGGGGGGGAGCAGTTCTTC CASSSTNSGGEQFF
TRBJ1-5 - TRBD1 TRBV11-2 TGTGCCAGCAGACCTACAGGGGTTGGCAATCAGCCCCAGCATTTT CASRPTGVGNQPQHF
TRBJ2-3 many - TRBV6-1 TGTGCCAGCAGTGAAGCGGGGGGAGCAGATACGCAGTATTTT CASSEAGGADTQYF
TRBJ2-1 many - TRBV6-6 TGTGCCAGCGTAGCCAGGCCAAACAATGAGCAGTTCTTC CASVARPNNEQFF
TRBJ1-4 many - TRBV30 TGTGCCTGGGGGCAGGGTAGTGAAAAACTGTTTTTT CAWGQGSEKLFF
TRBJ2-7 - - TRBV27 TGTGCCAGCAGTTTACGGGGTATGGGACCCTACGAGCAGTACTTC CASSLRGMGPYEQYF
TRBJ2-2 - - TRBV2 TGTGCCAGCAGTGAACCCACCCTACTACAGAACACCGGGGAGCTGTTTTTT CASSEPTLLQNTGELFF
TRBJ2-1 - TRBD2 TRBV9 TGTGCCAGCAGCGTACGACTAGCGGTTAGCTCCTACAATGAGCAGTTCTTC CASSVRLAVSSYNEQFF
TRBJ2-3 many TRBD1 TRBV11-2 TGTGCCAGCAGCTTAATCCCCTCACAGGGGTTAGATACGCAGTATTTT CASSLIPSQGLDTQYF
TRBJ1-2 - - TRBV10-3 TGTGCCATCAGTGAGAGGCAACAGGCTAACTATGGCTACACCTTC CAISERQQANYGYTF
TRBJ1-6 many TRBD1 TRBV3-1 TGTGCCAGCAGCCAAGACAGGGGGTCTTCACCCCTCCACTTT CASSQDRGSSPLHF
TRBJ1-1 once - TRBV7-3 TGTGCCAGCAGCCTGTACAGGGAGAACACTGAAGCTTTCTTT CASSLYRENTEAFF
TRBJ1-4 medium-sized TRBD1 TRBV13 TGTGCCAGCAGCCCGCCGGGACAGGGAGGTGAAAAACTGTTTTTT CASSPPGQGGEKLFF
TRBJ1-6 few - TRBV20-1 TGCAGTGCGAGCGGGACCCGGGACTATAATTCACCCCTCCACTTT CSASGTRDYNSPLHF
TRBJ1-1 many TRBD1 TRBV7-6 TGTGCCAGCAGCTTAGCGGGACAGTACACTGAAGCTTTCTTT CASSLAGQYTEAFF
TRBJ2-1 many TRBD1 TRBV5-1 TGCGCCAGCAGCTATATTCCGGGACAGGGGGCTTCCAATGAGCAGTTCTTC CASSYIPGQGASNEQFF
TRBJ1-1 many - TRBV2 TGTGCCAGCACCAGAGGGCTAATCGGGAACACTGAAGCTTTCTTT CASTRGLIGNTEAFF
TRBJ1-1 - TRBD1 TRBV29-1 TGCAGCGTTAAACAGGGGGCTGTGAACACTGAAGCTTTCTTT CSVKQGAVNTEAFF
TRBJ2-1 medium-sized TRBD2 TRBV24-1 TGTGCCACCAGTGACCGGACTAGCGGGAGCTACAATGAGCAGTTCTTC CATSDRTSGSYNEQFF
TRBJ1-2 few - TRBV5-5 TGTGCCAGCAGGCTTGCCCCACAGGGAGGCGGCTACACCTTC CASRLAPQGGGYTF
TRBJ1-1 many - TRBV6-6 TGTGCCAGCAGTTACGCCAGAAACACTGAAGCTTTCTTT CASSYARNTEAFF
TRBJ2-7 few TRBD1 TRBV10-1 TGCGCCAGCAGTGATGACAGGGGATACGAGCAGTACTTC CASSDDRGYEQYF
TRBJ2-1 few TRBD2 TRBV6-5 TGTGCCAGCAGTTACTCGAGGCTAGCGGAGTACAATGAGCAGTTCTTC CASSYSRLAEYNEQFF
TRBJ2-5 few - TRBV29-1 TGCAGCGTTGACCTGTTTGCGACCAAAGAGACCCAGTACTTC CSVDLFATKETQYF
TRBJ1-6 - - TRBV6-5 TGTGCCAGCTCAGAGCGCAGGAATAATTCACCCCTCCACTTT CASSERRNNSPLHF
TRBJ1-4 - TRBD1 TRBV30 TGTGCCTGGACCGACAGGGATAAACTGTTTTTT CAWTDRDKLFF
TRBJ1-3 few TRBD1 TRBV28 TGTGCCAGCAGGGGAGGACAGGTCCCCTTCTCTGGAAACACCATATATTTT CASRGGQVPFSGNTIYF
TRBJ1-6 - - TRBV19 TGTGCCAGTAGTCCTCCGACCCGGAGTAATTCACCCCTCCACTTT CASSPPTRSNSPLHF
TRBJ2-2 many - TRBV11-3 TGTGCCAGCAGCTCGGCAAGCATGGGCGGGGAGCTGTTTTTT CASSSASMGGELFF
TRBJ1-1 - - TRBV3-1 TGTGCCAGCAGCTCCTTTGGGGAGGACACTGAAGCTTTCTTT CASSSFGEDTEAFF
TRBJ2-4 many - TRBV20-1 TGCAGTGCCGAATTCGACAGAGGCATTCAGTACTTC CSAEFDRGIQYF
TRBJ1-4 - - TRBV5-1 TGCGCCAGCAGCTCGGGACATCCTTCTGAAAAACTGTTTTTT CASSSGHPSEKLFF
TRBJ2-5 few TRBD1 TRBV6-2/TRBV6-3 TGTGCCAGCATCTCCCGCCCGGACAGGTCGGACGAGACCCAGTACTTC CASISRPDRSDETQYF
TRBJ2-7 many - TRBV29-1 TGCAGCGTCAATTTACAGGGACGGCCTTACGAGCAGTACTTC CSVNLQGRPYEQYF
TRBJ2-3 many - TRBV11-2 TGTGCCAGCAGCTTAGTTTGGGGGGGGCTCACAGATACGCAGTATTTT CASSLVWGGLTDTQYF
TRBJ1-6 - - TRBV5-5 TGTGCCAGCAGTCTTCGGGACCTAAATTCACCCCTCCACTTT CASSLRDLNSPLHF
TRBJ1-4 many - TRBV4-3 TGCGCCAGCAGCCAAGATATCCGGGGTGGCGATGAAAAACTGTTTTTT CASSQDIRGGDEKLFF
TRBJ2-7 many - TRBV14 TGTGCCAGCAGCCAAGAGGAACATCTGGAGCAGTACTTC CASSQEEHLEQYF
TRBJ2-7 many TRBD2 TRBV29-1 TGCAGCGTTGGAAAGGTAGCGGGAGGCTACGAGCAGTACTTC CSVGKVAGGYEQYF
TRBJ1-3 - - TRBV4-2 TGTGCCAGCAGCCAAGGGGGAAACACCATATATTTT CASSQGGNTIYF
TRBJ2-3 many TRBD2 TRBV5-1 TGCGCCAGCAGCTACGGAGCGGGGGGTCCCCAGGATACGCAGTATTTT CASSYGAGGPQDTQYF
TRBJ2-3 few TRBD2 TRBV11-2 TGTGCCAGCAGCGCCACGATAGCGGGGGACCAAGATACGCAGTATTTT CASSATIAGDQDTQYF
TRBJ2-7 - - TRBV7-7 TGTGCTAGCAGCTTAATGGACAGTCTCTCCTACGAGCAGTACTTC CASSLMDSLSYEQYF
TRBJ1-1 many TRBD1 TRBV5-6 TGTGCCAGCAGTGGGGACAGCCCTGAAGCTTTCTTT CASSGDSPEAFF
TRBJ2-4 - - TRBV3-1 TGTGCCAGCAGCCAAAGGAGTCTGCTGCTAGCCAAAAACATTCAGTACTTC CASSQRSLLLAKNIQYF
TRBJ2-2 many - TRBV19 TGTGCCAGTAGTACCCAAACCGGGGAGCTGTTTTTT CASSTQTGELFF
TRBJ2-5 few - TRBV18 TGTGCCAGCTCCCGGACACTGCCATCCCAAGAGACCCAGTACTTC CASSRTLPSQETQYF